This T cell receptor (beta chain) stems from a study of cytomegalovirus exposure and HLA in healthy donors. Study results and limitations: With DRB1 most and HLA-C fewest, TCR association rates differed between HLA loci in a later analysis.

The PCR made use of 60 Vbeta and 13 Jbeta primers. The protocol was immunoSEQ multiplex PCR, while the TCRdb copy is restricted to in-frame clones and leaves out a portion. The repertoire consists of 100,000 to 150,000 clones, with around four fifths occurring once and the leading ten covering around 3.5%. A word on this clone: Antigen specificity is unknown.

The CDR3 consists of 17 residues. V lost 4 bases, J lost 2 bases, and 11 bases stayed unmatched. CDR1 KGHSH and CDR2 LQKENI come from the germline V gene. This clonotype was sampled from a woman aged 40 to 50 in good health and CMV-seropositive. The chain joins TRBV18 to TRBJ1-2, with TRBD1 matching over 9 bases. Specimen: PBMCs. CDR3 residues: CASSRPGTGSSNYGYTF. DNA for the CDR3: TGTGCCAGCTCACGTCCCGGGACAGGGTCCAGCAACTATGGCTACACCTTC.